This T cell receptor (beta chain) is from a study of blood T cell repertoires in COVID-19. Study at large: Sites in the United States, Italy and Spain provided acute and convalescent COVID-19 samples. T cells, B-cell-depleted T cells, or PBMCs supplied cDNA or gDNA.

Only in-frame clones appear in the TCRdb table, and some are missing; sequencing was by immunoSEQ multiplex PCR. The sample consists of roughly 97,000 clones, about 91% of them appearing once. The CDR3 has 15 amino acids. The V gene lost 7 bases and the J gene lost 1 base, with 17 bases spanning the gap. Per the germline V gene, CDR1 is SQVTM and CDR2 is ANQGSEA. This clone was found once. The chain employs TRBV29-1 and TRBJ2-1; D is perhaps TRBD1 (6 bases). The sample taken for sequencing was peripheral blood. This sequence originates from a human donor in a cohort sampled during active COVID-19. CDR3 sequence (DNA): TGCAGCGCTCGAGGACAGTCAGTTTCCTACAATGAGCAGTTCTTC. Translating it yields CSARGQSVSYNEQFF.